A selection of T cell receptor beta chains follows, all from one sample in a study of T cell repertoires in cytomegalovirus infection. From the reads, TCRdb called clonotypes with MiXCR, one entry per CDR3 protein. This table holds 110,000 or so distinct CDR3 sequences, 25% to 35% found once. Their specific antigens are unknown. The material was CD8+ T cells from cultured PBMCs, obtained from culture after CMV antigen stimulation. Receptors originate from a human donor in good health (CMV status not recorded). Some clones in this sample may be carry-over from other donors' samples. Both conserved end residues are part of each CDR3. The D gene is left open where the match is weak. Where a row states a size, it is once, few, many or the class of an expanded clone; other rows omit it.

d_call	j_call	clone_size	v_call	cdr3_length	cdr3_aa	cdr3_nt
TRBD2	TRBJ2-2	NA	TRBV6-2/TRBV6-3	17	CASSFGLAGVNTGELFF	TGTGCCAGCAGTTTCGGACTAGCGGGAGTGAACACCGGGGAGCTGTTTTTT
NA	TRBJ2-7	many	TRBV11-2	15	CASSSPGTGESEQYF	TGTGCCAGCAGCTCCCCCGGGACCGGGGAGTCCGAGCAGTACTTC
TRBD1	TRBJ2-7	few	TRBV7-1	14	CASSSPGTDYEQYF	TGTGCCAGCAGCTCCCCTGGGACAGACTACGAGCAGTACTTC
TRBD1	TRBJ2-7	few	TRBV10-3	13	CAIMDRGLYEQYF	TGTGCCATCATGGACAGGGGGCTCTACGAGCAGTACTTC
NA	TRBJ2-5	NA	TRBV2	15	CASSEERGIWETQYF	TGTGCCAGCAGTGAAGAGAGGGGTATTTGGGAGACCCAGTACTTC
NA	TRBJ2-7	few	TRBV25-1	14	CASSDSGSSYEQYF	TGTGCCAGCAGTGACTCGGGGAGCTCCTACGAGCAGTACTTC
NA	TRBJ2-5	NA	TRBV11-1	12	CASSPDPRTQYF	TGTGCCAGCAGCCCCGACCCGAGGACCCAGTACTTC
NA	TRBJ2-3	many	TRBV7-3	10	CARSTDTQYF	TGTGCCAGGAGCACAGATACGCAGTATTTT
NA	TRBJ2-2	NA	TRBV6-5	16	CASSYPRDLNTGELFF	TGTGCCAGCAGTTACCCCCGGGACTTAAACACCGGGGAGCTGTTTTTT
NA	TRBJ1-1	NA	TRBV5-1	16	CASLVVDGKHNTEAFF	TGCGCCAGCCTGGTCGTAGACGGAAAACATAACACTGAAGCTTTCTTT
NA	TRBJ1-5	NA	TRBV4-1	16	CASSQDHAKSNQPQHF	TGCGCCAGCAGCCAAGATCATGCAAAGAGCAATCAGCCCCAGCATTTT
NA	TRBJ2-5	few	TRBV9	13	CASNGDQGETQYF	TGTGCCAGCAACGGGGACCAGGGGGAGACCCAGTACTTC
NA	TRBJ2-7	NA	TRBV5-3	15	CASSLSFGQSNEQYF	TGTGCCAGCAGCTTGTCCTTCGGACAATCAAACGAGCAGTACTTC
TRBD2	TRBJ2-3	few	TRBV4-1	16	CASSHPTSGDVDTQYF	TGCGCCAGCAGCCATCCGACTAGCGGGGACGTGGATACGCAGTATTTT
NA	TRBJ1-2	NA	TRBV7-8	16	CASSLGTEGSNYGYTF	TGTGCCAGCAGCTTAGGGACAGAAGGCTCTAACTATGGCTACACCTTC
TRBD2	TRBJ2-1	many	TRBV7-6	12	CASSYGGNEQFF	TGTGCCAGCAGCTACGGGGGGAATGAGCAGTTCTTC
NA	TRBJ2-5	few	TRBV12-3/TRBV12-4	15	CASSLDRTLQETQYF	TGTGCCAGCAGTTTAGACCGGACGTTGCAAGAGACCCAGTACTTC
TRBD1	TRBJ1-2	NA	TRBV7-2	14	CASSLGQGAYGYTF	TGTGCCAGCAGCTTAGGACAGGGGGCCTATGGCTACACCTTC
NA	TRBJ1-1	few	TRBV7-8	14	CASSPAGGGTEAFF	TGTGCCAGCAGCCCCGCGGGGGGTGGGACTGAAGCTTTCTTT
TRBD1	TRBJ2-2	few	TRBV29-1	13	CSVGTGESGELFF	TGCAGCGTAGGGACAGGGGAGTCCGGGGAGCTGTTTTTT
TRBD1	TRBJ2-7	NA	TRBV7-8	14	CASSLGQGSPEQYF	TGTGCCAGCAGCTTGGGACAGGGTAGTCCCGAGCAGTACTTC
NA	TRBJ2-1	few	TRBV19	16	CASSIVRFLSYNEQFF	TGTGCCAGTAGTATAGTGCGATTCCTCTCCTACAATGAGCAGTTCTTC
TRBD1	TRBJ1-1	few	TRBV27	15	CASSLSPGGNTEAFF	TGTGCCAGCAGTTTATCGCCAGGGGGCAACACTGAAGCTTTCTTT
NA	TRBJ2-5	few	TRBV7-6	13	CASSLGYSETQYF	TGTGCCAGCAGCTTGGGTTATAGCGAGACCCAGTACTTC
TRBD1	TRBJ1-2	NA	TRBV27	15	CASSLSGTASHGYTF	TGTGCCAGCAGTTTATCGGGGACAGCCTCCCATGGCTACACCTTC
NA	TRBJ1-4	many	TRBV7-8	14	CASSLGPRGEKLFF	TGTGCCAGCAGCTTAGGTCCCAGGGGCGAAAAACTGTTTTTT
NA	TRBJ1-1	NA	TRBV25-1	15	CASSESSAGNTEAFF	TGTGCCAGCAGTGAATCTTCCGCGGGGAACACTGAAGCTTTCTTT
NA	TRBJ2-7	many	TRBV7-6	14	CASSLRRSSYEQYF	TGTGCCAGCAGCTTACGAAGGAGCTCCTACGAGCAGTACTTC
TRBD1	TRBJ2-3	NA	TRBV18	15	CASSPQDRVTDTQYF	TGTGCCAGCTCACCGCAAGACAGGGTCACAGATACGCAGTATTTT
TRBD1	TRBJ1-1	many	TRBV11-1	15	CASSEGTVMNTEAFF	TGTGCCAGCAGCGAGGGGACAGTGATGAACACTGAAGCTTTCTTT
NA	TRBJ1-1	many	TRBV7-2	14	CASRATRVNTEAFF	TGTGCCAGCAGGGCGACCAGGGTTAACACTGAAGCTTTCTTT
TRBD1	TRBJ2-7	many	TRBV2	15	CASSSPGQGTYEQYF	TGTGCCAGCAGTTCTCCGGGACAGGGAACCTACGAGCAGTACTTC
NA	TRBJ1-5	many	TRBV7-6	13	CASSQVANQPQHF	TGTGCCAGCAGCCAGGTGGCGAACCAGCCCCAGCATTTT
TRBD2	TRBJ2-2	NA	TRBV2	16	CASSDTSGGDTGELFF	TGTGCCAGCAGCGATACGAGCGGGGGGGACACCGGGGAGCTGTTTTTT
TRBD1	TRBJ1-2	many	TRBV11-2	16	CASSLDWTGDAGGYTF	TGTGCCAGCAGCTTAGACTGGACAGGGGACGCGGGAGGCTACACCTTC
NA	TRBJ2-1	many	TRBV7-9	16	CASLLSGLPGDNEQFF	TGTGCCAGCTTACTTAGTGGGTTGCCGGGTGACAATGAGCAGTTCTTC
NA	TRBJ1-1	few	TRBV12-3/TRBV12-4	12	CASSTPGGEAFF	TGTGCCAGCAGCACCCCGGGTGGGGAAGCTTTCTTT
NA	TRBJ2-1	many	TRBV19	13	CASKGVLSNEQFF	TGTGCCAGTAAGGGGGTGCTCTCCAATGAGCAGTTCTTC
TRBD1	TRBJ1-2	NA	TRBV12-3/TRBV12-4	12	CASSLGTGCYTF	TGTGCCAGCAGTCTCGGGACAGGGTGCTACACCTTC
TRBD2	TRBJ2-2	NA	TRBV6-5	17	CASSYSPSGGVAGELFF	TGTGCCAGCAGTTACTCACCTAGCGGGGGGGTGGCCGGGGAGCTGTTTTTT
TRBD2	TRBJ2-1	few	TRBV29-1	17	CSAEGLAGGLSYNEQFF	TGCAGCGCTGAAGGTCTAGCGGGGGGCCTCTCCTACAATGAGCAGTTCTTC
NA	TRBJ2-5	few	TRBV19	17	CASSALNRLEPPETQYF	TGTGCCAGTAGTGCCCTGAACCGACTGGAGCCTCCAGAGACCCAGTACTTC
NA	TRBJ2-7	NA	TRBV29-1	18	CSVFVWAKVQANSYEQYF	TGCAGCGTCTTCGTCTGGGCCAAGGTGCAGGCAAACTCCTACGAGCAGTACTTC